The 28 T cell receptor beta chains in this list originate from one sample, sequenced in a study of OX40 agonist ivuxolimab in advanced cancers. Data came from immunoSEQ multiplex PCR; TCRdb stores just in-frame clones and leaves some out. The profile shows approximately 50,000 clones, around four fifths of them singletons. This sample comprised CD4+ or CD8+ T cells sorted from blood, obtained in a trial of the OX40 agonist ivuxolimab. All receptors come from an adult with an advanced solid tumor such as melanoma, head and neck, liver or kidney cancer.

The CDR3 DNA reads TGTGCCAGCAGTTTAGTGGGTACCGGGGAGCTGTTTTTT. It encodes CASSLVGTGELFF. This chain uses TRBV28 with TRBJ2-2; no definite D call. V was cut by 2 bases and J by 5 bases, with 6 bases left in between. This CDR3 is 13 amino acids long. The germline V gene encodes CDR1 MDHEN and CDR2 SYDVKM.

The V call is TRBV4-1, the J call TRBJ2-3; 8 positions agree with TRBD2. After removal of 1 base from V and 5 bases from J, the junction contained 11 bases not matched to a gene. The CDR3 has 17 residues. Germline V gene lookup returns CDR1 MGHRA and CDR2 YSYEKL. CDR3 in amino acids: CASSQASLAGPRDTQYF. CDR3 nucleotide sequence: TGCGCCAGCAGCCAAGCGTCGCTAGCGGGCCCCAGAGATACGCAGTATTTT.

The chain is built from TRBV28 and TRBJ2-3; 9 bases are a match to TRBD1. Germline CDR1 is MDHEN and CDR2 is SYDVKM. The CDR3 length is 15 residues. Losses at the gene ends were 6 bases for V and 1 base for J; bases not matched to a gene: 5. CDR3 bases: TGTGCCAGCAGACAACAGGGGGCTGGCACAGATACGCAGTATTTT. It yields the protein CASRQQGAGTDTQYF.

The rearrangement links TRBV15 to TRBJ2-1; D gene uncertain. V lost 2 bases and J lost 7, with 6 bases in between. The CDR3 sequence is 12 residues long. Germline CDR1 and CDR2: LNHNV and YYDKDF (reference sequence). DNA for the CDR3: TGTGCCACCAGCAGACTTAAGAATGAGCAGTTCTTC. Its translation: CATSRLKNEQFF.

This clone was detected only a few times. The genes are TRBV28 and TRBJ2-1; 13 bases fit TRBD2. After removal of 8 bases from V and 10 bases from J, the junction contained 11 bases not matched to a gene. From germline, CDR1 is MDHEN and CDR2 SYDVKM. There are 15 residues in the CDR3. CDR3 coding DNA: TGTGCCAGCTTCCAACTAGCGGGGGGGCCCAGCGAGCAGTTCTTC. The encoded protein is CASFQLAGGPSEQFF.

V usage is TRBV5-4 and J usage is TRBJ2-7; 7 nucleotides align to TRBD1. Germline V gives CDR1 SGHNT, CDR2 YYREEE (reference sequence). The CDR3 contains 14 residues. V shed 4 bases, J shed 4 bases, and the junction held 8 bases outside the gene matches. CDR3 protein: CASSRPGQIYEQYF. For the CDR3, the DNA is TGTGCCAGCAGCAGGCCGGGACAGATATACGAGCAGTACTTC.

The genes are TRBV27 and TRBJ1-5; TRBD1 might be the D (5 bases). Germline V CDR1 and CDR2: MNHEY, SMNVEV (reference sequence). The V gene lost 5 bases and the J gene lost 5 bases, with 13 bases spanning the gap. This CDR3 comprises 14 residues. CDR3: CASSPQGYYQPQHF. The CDR3 DNA follows: TGTGCCAGCAGTCCTCAGGGTTATTATCAGCCCCAGCATTTT.

The gene calls are TRBV5-1 and TRBJ2-3; D unresolved. Germline V gene lookup returns CDR1 SGHRS and CDR2 YFSETQ. V was shortened by 0 bases and J by 5 bases, with 7 bases between the two germline ends. CDR3 length equals 13 residues. The CDR3 bases are TGCGCCAGCAGCTTGGAGGGTCAAGATACGCAGTATTTT. Residues: CASSLEGQDTQYF.

Only one count was recorded for this clone. J is TRBJ2-3 and V is TRBV18; 9 bases align to TRBD1. The CDR3 runs 15 residues. The ends lost 3 bases at V and 3 bases at J; junction bases unmatched: 4. Per germline, CDR1 KGHSH and CDR2 LQKENI. CDR3 protein: CASSPSGQGTDTQYF. The CDR3 region has the DNA TGTGCCAGCTCACCTTCGGGACAGGGAACAGATACGCAGTATTTT.

The CDR3, as DNA: TGTGCCAGCAGTGGATCGTCGTATGGCTACACCTTC. Protein sequence: CASSGSSYGYTF. The genes are TRBV6-1 and TRBJ1-2; D gene unclear. The germline V and J ends were trimmed by 4 bases and 5 bases, with 8 bases remaining between them. The CDR3 has 12 amino acids. Germline CDR1 is MNHNS and CDR2 is SASEGT.

In its sample, this clone was seen a few times. The chain is built from TRBV23-1 and TRBJ2-2; perhaps TRBD2 as D (6 bases). TRBV23-1 is an ORF, and what it does is uncertain. Trimming took off 6 bases at V and 5 bases at J, with 22 bases between the two ends. This CDR3 is 17 amino acids long. Here the CDR3 reads CASSPRWAGHSTGELFF. CDR3 bases: TGCGCCAGCAGCCCGAGGTGGGCGGGGCACTCTACCGGGGAGCTGTTTTTT.

The chain employs TRBV6-1 and TRBJ1-2; TRBD1 might be the D (6 bases). CDR1 is MNHNS and CDR2 is SASEGT in the germline V gene. Trimming pared 7 bases from V and 5 bases from J, leaving 14 bases between. The CDR3 is 13 amino acids. The CDR3 loop is CASIPGQSYGYTF. In DNA form, the CDR3 reads TGTGCCAGCATACCCGGACAGTCTTATGGCTACACCTTC.

The genes are TRBV28 and TRBJ1-2; 12 bases map to TRBD1. Unmatched junction bases numbered 8, after V lost 5 bases and J lost 4 bases. Per the germline V gene, CDR1 is MDHEN and CDR2 is SYDVKM. The CDR3 has 16 amino acids. CDR3 nucleotides: TGTGCCAGCAGTGTTCCCGGGACAGGGGGCTTCTATGGCTACACCTTC. It specifies CASSVPGTGGFYGYTF.

The CDR3 loop is CASSVRDSQPQHF. In DNA, the CDR3 is TGTGCCAGCAGCGTTAGGGATTCTCAGCCCCAGCATTTT. V is TRBV7-9 and J is TRBJ1-5; D is unresolved. The CDR3 covers 13 residues. Germline assignment: CDR1 SEHNR and CDR2 FQNEAQ (reference sequence). Trimming pared 5 bases from V and 6 bases from J, leaving 11 bases between.

The rearrangement links TRBV18 to TRBJ1-1; maybe TRBD1 (5 bases). From germline, CDR1 is KGHSH and CDR2 LQKENI. This CDR3 is built from 15 residues. The germline V and J ends were trimmed by 0 bases and 5 bases, with 13 bases remaining between them. The CDR3 DNA is TGTGCCAGCTCACCACCGGGGGGGTTGCGGACTGAAGCTTTCTTT. This gives the protein CASSPPGGLRTEAFF.

The V gene is TRBV28, the J gene TRBJ1-5; 8 nucleotides agree with TRBD1. From germline, CDR1 is MDHEN and CDR2 SYDVKM. The CDR3 has 16 amino acids. After removal of 6 bases from V and 0 bases from J, the junction contained 7 bases not matched to a gene. CDR3 in amino acids: CASRSTGGYSNQPQHF. The CDR3 region has the DNA TGTGCCAGCAGATCAACAGGGGGATATAGCAATCAGCCCCAGCATTTT.

The chain recombines TRBV30 with TRBJ2-5, with 7 bases lining up with TRBD2. The germline V gene encodes CDR1 GTSNPN and CDR2 SVGIG (reference sequence). The CDR3 is 13 amino acids. Germline trimming cut 2 bases from V and 5 bases from J; bases unmatched to any gene: 5. The CDR3 reads CAWSRSSGETQYF. In DNA form, the CDR3 reads TGTGCCTGGAGTCGATCTAGCGGCGAGACCCAGTACTTC. Drawing the rest from reference TRBV30 and TRBJ2-5, the complete variable domain is SQTIHQWPATLVQPVGSPLSLECTVEGTSNPNLYWYRQAAGRGLQLLFYSVGIGQISSEVPQNLSASRPQDRQFILSSKKLLLSDSGFYLCAWSRSSGETQYFGPGTRLLVL.

V usage is TRBV18 and J usage is TRBJ2-4, with no clear D. This CDR3 contains 11 residues. V was trimmed by 3 bases and J by 11 bases, leaving 8 bases between them. Germline CDR1 and CDR2: KGHSH and LQKENI. The CDR3 DNA follows: TGTGCCAGCTCACCGGAAACAGTTCAGTACTTC. It codes for CASSPETVQYF.

This chain uses TRBV7-3 with TRBJ1-2; the match to TRBD1 covers 7 bases. Germline V gene sequence: CDR1 SGHTA, CDR2 FQGTGA. The CDR3 has 15 residues. The ends lost 1 base at V and 6 bases at J; junction bases unmatched: 8. In nucleotides, the CDR3 is TGTGCCAGCAGCTTAAGGCCAGGGGGTGAGAATGGCTACACCTTC. It codes for CASSLRPGGENGYTF.

This clone occurred once. The chain has TRBV7-3 and TRBJ2-2; 7 bases align to TRBD1. The CDR3 is made up of 15 amino acids. Germline values: CDR1 SGHTA, CDR2 FQGTGA. V was clipped by 6 bases and J by 2 bases; unmatched bases: 6. The CDR3 region has the DNA TGTGCCAGCAGTAAAAGGGACAGCAACACCGGGGAGCTGTTTTTT. Protein: CASSKRDSNTGELFF.

V is TRBV4-1 and J is TRBJ2-5, with D tentatively TRBD1 or TRBD2 (6 bases each). Germline assignment: CDR1 MGHRA and CDR2 YSYEKL. V lost 1 base, J lost 2 bases, and 14 bases lay in between. The length of the CDR3 is 16 residues. The CDR3 spells CASSQGRGGLQETQYF. DNA for the CDR3: TGCGCCAGCAGCCAAGGGCGTGGGGGGCTGCAAGAGACCCAGTACTTC.

V is TRBV10-1 and J is TRBJ1-1, with TRBD1 matching over 7 bases. The trim removed 4 bases at V and 0 bases at J, leaving 5 bases unmatched. The CDR3 runs 15 residues. The germline CDR1 and CDR2 sequences are WNHNN and SYGVQD (reference sequence). This CDR3 is CASSAKGQLNTEAFF. In nucleotides, the CDR3 is TGCGCCAGCAGTGCGAAGGGACAGTTGAACACTGAAGCTTTCTTT.

The rearrangement links TRBV28 to TRBJ2-2; unclear D gene. V shed 5 bases and J shed 6 bases, with 13 bases lying between them. Germline lookup yields CDR1 MDHEN and CDR2 SYDVKM. The CDR3 runs 14 residues. In DNA, the CDR3 is TGTGCCAGCAGTGGACCTTCGGGCTCCGGGGAGCTGTTTTTT. This sequence encodes CASSGPSGSGELFF.

This chain connects TRBV30 to TRBJ1-4, with D unresolved. Germline V gene lookup returns CDR1 GTSNPN and CDR2 SVGIG (reference sequence). The CDR3 is 13 residues long. V was clipped by 4 bases and J by 4 bases, with 10 bases between them. CDR3 bases: TGTGCCTGGAAATACATTTTTAATGAAAAACTGTTTTTT. Its protein is CAWKYIFNEKLFF.

J is TRBJ1-6 and V is TRBV7-9; D remains ambiguous. The CDR3 is made up of 12 amino acids. Trimming removed 4 bases at V and 9 bases at J, with 7 bases between. Germline V gene data show CDR1 as SEHNR and CDR2 as FQNEAQ (reference sequence). CDR3 DNA: TGTGCCAGCAGCTCATCCGGTTCACCCCTCCACTTT. Amino acid sequence: CASSSSGSPLHF.

With respect to this clone: One junction end disagrees with the germline gene, perhaps due to a read error. The sample contains more than one DNA sequence encoding this CDR3. The rearrangement links TRBV30 to TRBJ2-5; D gene unclear. The CDR3 is 11 amino acids. Germline CDR1 reads GTSNPN; CDR2 reads SVGIG (reference sequence). CDR3 region: CAWQNGVTQYF. CDR3 DNA sequence: TGCGCCTGGCAAAATGGGGTGACCCAGTACTTC.

This clone was observed a single time. The chain has TRBV27 and TRBJ1-5; D remains unclear. V lost 3 bases to trimming and J lost 3 bases, with 6 bases between them. Per germline, CDR1 MNHEY and CDR2 SMNVEV (reference sequence). CDR3 size: 13 residues. CDR3 residues: CASSFQDNQPQHF. The CDR3 coding sequence is TGTGCCAGCAGTTTTCAGGACAATCAGCCCCAGCATTTT.

This clone has only one observation. CDR3 region: CASSLFRPNYGYTF. DNA for the CDR3: TGTGCCAGCAGTTTATTCAGACCTAACTATGGCTACACCTTC. The chain links TRBV28 to TRBJ1-2; D is uncertain. With 1 base removed from V and 0 bases from J, the gap between germline ends came to 6 bases. This CDR3 has 14 residues. Germline V lookup: CDR1 MDHEN, CDR2 SYDVKM.